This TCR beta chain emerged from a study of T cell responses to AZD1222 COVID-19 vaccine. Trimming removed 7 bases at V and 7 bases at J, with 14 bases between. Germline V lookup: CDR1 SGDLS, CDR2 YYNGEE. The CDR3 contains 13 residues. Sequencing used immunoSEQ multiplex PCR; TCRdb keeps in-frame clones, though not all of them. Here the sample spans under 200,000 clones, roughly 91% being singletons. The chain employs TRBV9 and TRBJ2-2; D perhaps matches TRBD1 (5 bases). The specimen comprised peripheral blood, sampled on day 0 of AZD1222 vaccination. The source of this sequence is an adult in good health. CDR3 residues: CASQQGWGGELFF. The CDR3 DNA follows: TGTGCCAGCCAGCAGGGATGGGGCGGGGAGCTGTTTTTT. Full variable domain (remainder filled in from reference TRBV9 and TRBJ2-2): DSGVTQTPKHLITATGQRVTLRCSPRSGDLSVYWYQQSLDQGLQFLIQYYNGEERAKGNILERFSAQQFPDLHSELNLSSLELGDSALYFCASQQGWGGELFFGEGSRLTVL.